This is a list of T cell receptor beta chains from one sample in a study of blood T cell repertoires in COVID-19. The protocol was immunoSEQ multiplex PCR, while the TCRdb copy is restricted to in-frame clones and leaves out a portion. The data hold just over 95,000 clones, with 75% to 95% observed a single time. The source material was peripheral blood. The receptors come from a man aged 55-75 years with acute or convalescent COVID-19. CDR3s include the opening cysteine and the closing phenylalanine or tryptophan. D genes are given only for firm matches. Only some rows state a clone size, as once, few, many or a class for expanded clones.

CASSEWTGPAFF,TGTGCCAGCAGTGAGTGGACAGGGCCAGCTTTCTTT,TRBJ1-1,-,TRBV2,TRBD1
CASSLWGGLESPLHF,TGTGCCAGCAGTTTATGGGGGGGGCTGGAATCACCCCTCCACTTT,TRBJ1-6,-,TRBV27,-
CASRQGAKEQYF,TGTGCCAGCAGACAGGGGGCAAAGGAGCAGTACTTC,TRBJ2-7,-,TRBV27,TRBD1
CASSQCLSGIHPRSGANVLTF,TGCGCCAGCAGTCAATGTTTATCGGGAATCCACCCCCGCTCTGGGGCCAACGTCCTGACTTTC,TRBJ2-6,-,TRBV23-1,-
CASSLGGRAAEAFF,TGTGCCAGCAGCTTGGGAGGCAGGGCGGCTGAAGCTTTCTTT,TRBJ1-1,-,TRBV5-4,-
CASSQGTGHNQPQHF,TGTGCCAGCAGCCAAGGGACAGGCCACAATCAGCCCCAGCATTTT,TRBJ1-5,-,TRBV3-1/TRBV3-2,TRBD1
CASSEGSLSGQGGEKLFF,TGTGCCAGCAGTGAAGGGTCGCTCTCGGGACAGGGTGGGGAAAAACTGTTTTTT,TRBJ1-4,-,TRBV2,TRBD1
CASSGGANTGELFF,TGTGCCAGCAGCGGGGGGGCGAACACCGGGGAGCTGTTTTTT,TRBJ2-2,-,TRBV6-5,TRBD2
CASSPPPWGGEAFF,TGTGCCAGCTCACCTCCCCCCTGGGGGGGTGAAGCTTTCTTT,TRBJ1-1,-,TRBV18,-
CASSPTGTGDYEQYF,TGTGCCAGCAGCCCAACAGGGACAGGGGACTACGAGCAGTACTTC,TRBJ2-7,-,TRBV6-5,TRBD1
CASSPSGLAGGPSGELFF,TGTGCCAGCAGTCCATCGGGACTAGCGGGGGGGCCTTCCGGGGAGCTGTTTTTT,TRBJ2-2,-,TRBV27,TRBD2
CASSLGLTGNTIYF,TGTGCCAGCAGCTTGGGACTAACTGGAAACACCATATATTTT,TRBJ1-3,-,TRBV7-2,-
CASSEGNTGELFF,TGTGCCAGCAGTGAGGGCAACACCGGGGAGCTGTTTTTT,TRBJ2-2,few,TRBV6-1,-
CASSITGGAGGYTF,TGTGCCAGTAGTATTACAGGGGGCGCGGGAGGCTACACCTTC,TRBJ1-2,-,TRBV19,TRBD1
CASSLFGGANTEAFF,TGTGCCAGCAGCTTATTCGGTGGGGCGAACACTGAAGCTTTCTTT,TRBJ1-1,once,TRBV7-9,-
CASSTDRGNSPLHF,TGTGCCAGCAGCACAGACAGGGGGAATTCACCCCTCCACTTT,TRBJ1-6,-,TRBV5-6,TRBD1
CASSLDLERGEGEQFF,TGTGCCAGCAGTTTAGACCTTGAGCGGGGAGAGGGTGAGCAGTTCTTC,TRBJ2-1,-,TRBV27,TRBD2
CASSPGTGRGNQPQHF,TGCGCCAGCAGCCCTGGGACAGGGAGAGGCAATCAGCCCCAGCATTTT,TRBJ1-5,-,TRBV5-1,TRBD1
CASKLGGFNQPQHF,TGTGCCAGCAAATTGGGGGGGTTTAATCAGCCCCAGCATTTT,TRBJ1-5,-,TRBV27,-
CASSWTNEKLFF,TGTGCCAGCAGTTGGACAAATGAAAAACTGTTTTTT,TRBJ1-4,-,TRBV6-6,-
CASSGEIAEAFF,TGTGCCAGCAGTGGGGAGATCGCTGAAGCTTTCTTT,TRBJ1-1,-,TRBV2,-
CSAVDRRIGSGANVLTF,TGCAGCGCTGTAGACCGGCGGATTGGGTCAGGGGCCAACGTCCTGACTTTC,TRBJ2-6,-,TRBV29-1,-
CASSFQIRSPLHF,TGTGCCAGCAGTTTTCAGATTCGTTCACCCCTCCACTTT,TRBJ1-6,-,TRBV27,-